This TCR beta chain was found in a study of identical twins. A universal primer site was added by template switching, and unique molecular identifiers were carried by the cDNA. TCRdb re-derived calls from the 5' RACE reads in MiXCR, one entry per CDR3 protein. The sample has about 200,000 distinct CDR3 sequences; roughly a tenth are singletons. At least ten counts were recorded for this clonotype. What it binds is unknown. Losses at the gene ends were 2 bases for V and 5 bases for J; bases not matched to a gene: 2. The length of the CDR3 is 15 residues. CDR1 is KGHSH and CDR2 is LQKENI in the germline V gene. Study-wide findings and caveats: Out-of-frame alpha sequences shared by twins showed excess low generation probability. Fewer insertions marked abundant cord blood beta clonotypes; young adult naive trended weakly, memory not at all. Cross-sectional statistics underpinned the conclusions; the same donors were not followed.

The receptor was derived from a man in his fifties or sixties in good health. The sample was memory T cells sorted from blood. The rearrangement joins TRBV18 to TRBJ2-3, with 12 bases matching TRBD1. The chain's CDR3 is CASSPGTGGRDTQYF. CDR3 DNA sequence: TGTGCCAGCTCACCAGGGACAGGGGGCCGAGATACGCAGTATTTT.